This T cell receptor (beta chain) was captured in a study of blood T cell repertoires in COVID-19. Study summary: Whether acute or convalescent, the COVID-19 samples came from the United States, Italy and Spain.

How the authors handled the data: It was from reference gene primer amplification that nucleated cell counts were estimated. Generated by immunoSEQ multiplex PCR, the TCRdb table keeps only in-frame clones and is missing some. V and J calls and clone size are as listed in that table; D and trimming were resolved from the DNA. The sample lists hundreds of thousands of clones; approximately 90% were seen once. Two consecutive negative NP/OP PCR tests, clearance, or resolved symptoms defined Cohort 3 recovery. V lost 1 base to trimming and J lost 5 bases, with 14 bases between them. Germline V CDR1 and CDR2: MGHRA, YSYEKL. The CDR3 is 15 residues long.

The TCR comes from a woman aged 50 to 60 who had recovered from COVID-19. Input material: PBMCs or T cells enriched from blood (not recorded which). The V call is TRBV4-1, the J call TRBJ1-1, with D perhaps TRBD1 (6 bases). The CDR3 reads CASSQGWGGLTEAFF. CDR3 nucleotide sequence: TGCGCCAGCAGCCAAGGCTGGGGGGGGCTAACTGAAGCTTTCTTT.